The 28 T cell receptor beta chains listed next were all sequenced from one sample in a study of monozygotic twins with inflammatory bowel disease. With the 5' RACE reads reprocessed, TCRdb shows one record per CDR3 protein and no DNA. Recorded here are approximately 160,000 distinct CDR3 sequences; the top ten clones represent approximately 7%. Sequencing used blood. These receptors came from a human donor with ulcerative colitis or Crohn's disease, or a healthy co-twin of an affected twin (not recorded which).

The genes are TRBV5-6 and TRBJ1-2; TCRdb gives TRBD1 as the D gene, but with no DNA this cannot be confirmed. The CDR3 has 13 residues. Per the germline V gene, CDR1 is SGHDT and CDR2 is YYEEEE. CDR3 region: CASVTGGVNGYTF. Using reference TRBV5-6 and TRBJ1-2 for the parts outside the CDR3, the full variable domain is DAGVTQSPTHLIKTRGQQVTLRCSPKSGHDTVSWYQQALGQGPQFIFQYYEEEERQRGNFPDRFSGHQFPNYSSELNVNALLLGDSALYLCASVTGGVNGYTFGSGTRLTVV.

The rearrangement joins TRBV18 to TRBJ2-6; TCRdb designates TRBD1, a call that cannot be tested without DNA. Germline assignment: CDR1 KGHSH and CDR2 LQKENI. The CDR3 covers 20 residues. The CDR3 spells CASSPTYQGENFSGANVLTF.

This chain uses TRBV27 with TRBJ1-1; checking the TCRdb D call of TRBD1 is not possible without DNA. This CDR3 is built from 14 residues. The germline V gene encodes CDR1 MNHEY and CDR2 SMNVEV (reference sequence). The CDR3 is CASSGGRSDTEAFF.

The gene calls are TRBV4-3 and TRBJ2-3. CDR1 is LGHNA, CDR2 YSLEER, per germline. The CDR3 has 17 residues. The CDR3 spells CASSQEAWRAGADTQYF.

V gene TRBV23-1 combines with J gene TRBJ2-7; with no DNA, the TCRdb D assignment of TRBD2 cannot be verified. TRBV23-1 is recorded as an ORF, its role being uncertain. The length of the CDR3 is 15 residues. CDR3 sequence: CASSPRGASSYEQYF.

The chain employs TRBV12-3 or TRBV12-4 and TRBJ2-1. The CDR3 sequence is 14 residues long. The CDR3 loop reads CASSLAVSYNEQFF.

The V call is TRBV2, the J call TRBJ2-2. Germline CDR1 and CDR2: SNHLY and FYNNEI. There are 14 residues in the CDR3. CDR3 residues: CAARGSGAIGELFF.

The rearrangement joins TRBV11-1 to TRBJ2-3; TCRdb names TRBD2, which stays unverified in the absence of DNA. The CDR3 is made up of 18 amino acids. Looked up from germline, CDR1 is SGHAT and CDR2 is FQDESV (reference sequence). The CDR3 region is CASSLRLAGGSGTDTQYF.

The rearrangement joins TRBV7-2 to TRBJ2-7; the TCRdb call, TRBD1, lacks DNA for checking. The CDR3 runs 15 residues. The V gene's germline CDR1 is SGHTA and CDR2 FQGNSA. The CDR3 reads CASSSRAPRGNEQYF.

This chain links TRBV7-6 with TRBJ1-5. Per the germline V gene, CDR1 is SGHVS and CDR2 is FNYEAQ. CDR3 length: 18 residues. This CDR3 is CASSGHGGALGLESPQHF. Complete variable domain (other parts from reference TRBV7-6 and TRBJ1-5): GAGVSQSPRYKVTKRGQDVALRCDPISGHVSLYWYRQALGQGPEFLTYFNYEAQQDKSGLPNDRFSAERPEGSISTLTIQRTEQRDSAMYRCASSGHGGALGLESPQHFGDGTRLSIL.

The rearrangement links TRBV12-3 or TRBV12-4 to TRBJ1-5. The CDR3 spans 17 residues. The CDR3 reads CASSSQVWTESNQPQHF.

V and J are TRBV5-1 and TRBJ2-7; TCRdb selects TRBD1, and the lack of DNA leaves this call unchecked. Germline V lookup: CDR1 SGHRS, CDR2 YFSETQ. CDR3 length: 16 residues. This CDR3 reads CASSWNPGSSSYEQYF.

The chain employs TRBV7-9 and TRBJ1-6; TCRdb picks TRBD1, but there is no DNA to check that call. Germline CDR1 and CDR2: SEHNR and FQNEAQ (reference sequence). The CDR3 loop spans 14 amino acids. CDR3 amino acids: CASSEDRRNSPLHF.

The chain links TRBV4-1 to TRBJ1-6; TCRdb proposes TRBD1, but this gene call is untestable without DNA. From germline, CDR1 is MGHRA and CDR2 YSYEKL. The CDR3 is 21 residues long. This CDR3 is CASSQESPSSLTGAPGSPLHF.

V gene TRBV9 combines with J gene TRBJ1-1; the TCRdb D gene call, TRBD1, has no DNA to confirm it. In germline, CDR1 is SGDLS, CDR2 YYNGEE. This CDR3 comprises 14 residues. CDR3 loop: CASSVGRGNTEAFF.

The rearrangement links TRBV4-1 to TRBJ2-7; TCRdb designates TRBD2, a call that cannot be tested without DNA. Germline CDR1 is MGHRA and CDR2 is YSYEKL. This CDR3 contains 15 residues. The CDR3: CASSLHGGEGYEQYF.

The chain is built from TRBV5-1 and TRBJ1-5; TCRdb's D gene call, TRBD1, goes unchecked for lack of DNA. The germline V gene has CDR1 SGHRS and CDR2 YFSETQ. CDR3 length: 16 amino acids. CDR3 sequence: CASSLGDRGPDQPQHF.

The chain employs TRBV30 and TRBJ1-1. Germline CDR1 and CDR2: GTSNPN and SVGIG (reference sequence). This CDR3 has 11 amino acids. The CDR3 sequence is CAWSGNAEAFF.

The chain couples TRBV20-1 to TRBJ2-1; TCRdb indicates TRBD1, and absent DNA this call remains unverified. Germline V gene data show CDR1 as DFQATT and CDR2 as SNEGSKA (reference sequence). The CDR3 is 17 amino acids. The CDR3 is CSARDGGRWSSYNEQFF.

This chain joins TRBV5-1 and TRBJ1-5. CDR3 length equals 14 residues. Germline CDR1 and CDR2: SGHRS and YFSETQ. The CDR3 spells CASSLGGEDQPQHF.

This chain uses TRBV12-3 or TRBV12-4 with TRBJ1-3. The length of the CDR3 is 13 residues. The CDR3 sequence is CASSSSAGNTIYF.

The chain combines TRBV20-1 with TRBJ2-3. Germline V gives CDR1 DFQATT, CDR2 SNEGSKA (reference sequence). The CDR3 is 16 residues long. This CDR3 reads CSAHSTSPRPTDTQYF.

This rearrangement joins TRBV5-1 to TRBJ2-4; TCRdb's D call, TRBD2, is unchecked because there is no DNA. This CDR3 is built from 18 residues. Per germline, CDR1 SGHRS and CDR2 YFSETQ. CDR3 region: CASSAGLAGPGHENIQYF.

The gene calls are TRBV29-1 and TRBJ2-5. The CDR3 extends over 11 amino acids. Looked up from germline, CDR1 is SQVTM and CDR2 is ANQGSEA. CDR3 amino acids: CSVSNQETQYF. The full variable domain, rest sourced from reference TRBV29-1 and TRBJ2-5, is SAVISQKPSRDICQRGTSLTIQCQVDSQVTMMFWYRQQPGQSLTLIATANQGSEATYESGFVIDKFPISRPNLTFSTLTVSNMSPEDSSIYLCSVSNQETQYFGPGTRLLVL.

The rearrangement links TRBV24-1 to TRBJ2-1; TCRdb's D call, TRBD1, is unchecked because there is no DNA. CDR3 length: 13 residues. Germline lookup yields CDR1 KGHDR and CDR2 SFDVKD. The CDR3 here is CATSAPGPGEQFF.

The chain joins TRBV19 to TRBJ2-1. In germline, CDR1 is LNHDA, CDR2 SQIVND (reference sequence). This CDR3 is 15 amino acids long. CDR3 region: CASSMSGGTYNEQFF.

The rearrangement links TRBV20-1 to TRBJ1-5. The germline gives CDR1 DFQATT, CDR2 SNEGSKA (reference sequence). The CDR3 is 15 residues long. The CDR3 sequence: CSARDRKGSNQPQHF.

The V call is TRBV7-3, the J call TRBJ2-1; as DNA is missing, the TRBD1 call by TCRdb cannot be tested. The CDR3 is made up of 14 amino acids. In germline, CDR1 is SGHTA, CDR2 FQGTGA. The CDR3 region is CASSLTSGVQEQFF.